Presented here are 32 T cell receptor beta chains from one specimen sequenced in a study of blood T cell repertoires in COVID-19. Sequencing used immunoSEQ multiplex PCR; TCRdb keeps in-frame clones, though not all of them. This sample has over 80,000 clones; less than 85% occur once, and the top ten carry 10%. Specimen: peripheral blood. The receptors stem from a woman in her 70s with acute or convalescent COVID-19.

The chain recombines TRBV3-1 (or the pseudogene TRBV3-2) with TRBJ1-2; D call uncertain. The V end lost 4 bases, the J end lost 7 bases, and 16 bases lay between the germline ends. The CDR3 covers 14 residues. In germline, CDR1 is LGHDT, CDR2 YNNKEL (reference sequence). CDR3 sequence (DNA): TGTGCCAGCAGCCGCAGGACTCAGTTTGGTGGCTACACCTTC. It is translated as CASSRRTQFGGYTF.

This clone was detected a few times. The chain has TRBV3-1 (or the pseudogene TRBV3-2) and TRBJ1-2; D gene ambiguous. The CDR3 consists of 11 residues. Trimming shortened V by 1 base and J by 8 bases, and 5 bases separated the two germline ends. Germline CDR1 is LGHDT and CDR2 is YNNKEL (reference sequence). CDR3 DNA sequence: TGTGCCAGCAGCCAAGGTGCGGGCTACACCTTC. Translated: CASSQGAGYTF.

This chain links TRBV5-1 with TRBJ2-5, with TRBD1 as a possible D gene (5 bases). With 1 base removed from V and 3 bases from J, the gap between germline ends came to 10 bases. The CDR3 length is 14 residues. Germline V gene sequence: CDR1 SGHRS, CDR2 YFSETQ. The CDR3 DNA is TGCGCCAGCAGCTTGATGATAGGGGAAGAGACCCAGTACTTC. Translating gives CASSLMIGEETQYF.

In this sample, this clone turned up a few times. V is TRBV10-1 and J is TRBJ1-6, with D perhaps matching TRBD1 (6 bases). This CDR3 has 14 amino acids. V dropped 8 bases and J dropped 8 bases, with 16 bases sitting between them. CDR1 is WNHNN and CDR2 is SYGVQD in the germline V gene (reference sequence). CDR3 coding DNA: TGCGCCAGCGAATGGCGCAGGGGAGATTCACCCCTCCACTTT. Protein sequence: CASEWRRGDSPLHF.

The J gene is TRBJ2-7, the V gene TRBV5-4; unclear D gene. Between the trimmed V and J ends, which lost 0 bases and 0 bases, there was a span of 7 bases. Per the germline V gene, CDR1 is SGHNT and CDR2 is YYREEE (reference sequence). This CDR3 comprises 14 residues. The CDR3 sequence: CASSLDSNSYEQYF. CDR3 nucleotide sequence: TGTGCCAGCAGCTTGGACAGTAACTCCTACGAGCAGTACTTC. The full variable domain, completed using reference TRBV5-4 and TRBJ2-7, is ETGVTQSPTHLIKTRGQQVTLRCSSQSGHNTVSWYQQALGQGPQFIFQYYREEENGRGNFPPRFSGLQFPNYSSELNVNALELDDSALYLCASSLDSNSYEQYFGPGTRLTVT.

The rearrangement joins TRBV12-3 or TRBV12-4 to TRBJ2-1, with D unclear. This CDR3 spans 13 amino acids. Trimming removed 5 bases at V and 8 bases at J, with 13 bases between. In nucleotides, the CDR3 is TGTGCCAGCAGTAACACTCTAGGCTATGAGCAGTTCTTC. Translated, it gives CASSNTLGYEQFF.

This clone was picked up one time. CDR3 loop: CASSGLAGVSTGELFF. CDR3 bases: TGCGCCAGCTCGGGACTAGCGGGAGTAAGCACCGGGGAGCTGTTTTTT. V usage is TRBV5-1 and J usage is TRBJ2-2, with 14 bases matching TRBD2. This CDR3 spans 16 amino acids. V was clipped by 7 bases and J by 4 bases; unmatched bases: 6. Per the germline V gene, CDR1 is SGHRS and CDR2 is YFSETQ.

The rearrangement joins TRBV6-5 to TRBJ1-5; weak D call: TRBD1 (5 bases). Germline CDR1 MNHEY, CDR2 SVGAGI. Trimming stripped 4 bases from V and 4 bases from J, with 17 bases between. CDR3 length: 16 amino acids. CDR3 region: CASSSLPQGTNQPQHF. The DNA of the CDR3 is TGTGCCAGCAGTTCACTCCCTCAGGGTACAAATCAGCCCCAGCATTTT.

The V call is TRBV6-5, the J call TRBJ1-1, with TRBD1 matching over 7 bases. Germline V gene lookup returns CDR1 MNHEY and CDR2 SVGAGI. V trimming: 5 bases; J trimming: 5 bases; junction bases outside the gene matches: 5. The CDR3 consists of 13 residues. The CDR3 nucleotides are TGTGCCAGCAGTACAGGGGCGGTTACTGAAGCTTTCTTT. It translates to CASSTGAVTEAFF.

This CDR3 is CASLPDLGSPLHF. The CDR3 region has the DNA TGTGCCAGCCTCCCCGACCTAGGTTCACCCCTCCACTTT. This chain connects TRBV7-2 to TRBJ1-6; D gene ambiguous. Germline CDR1 and CDR2: SGHTA and FQGNSA. CDR3 length equals 13 residues. V was shortened by 8 bases and J by 9 bases, with 14 bases between the two germline ends.

The CDR3 DNA sequence: TGCAGTGCTAGTCGGCCAGGACAAGCGGCCAAAAACATTCAGTACTTC. Encoded protein: CSASRPGQAAKNIQYF. This rearrangement joins TRBV20-1 to TRBJ2-4, with TRBD1 as a possible D gene (5 bases). Germline V CDR1 and CDR2: DFQATT, SNEGSKA (reference sequence). The V gene lost 3 bases and the J gene lost 1 base, with 16 bases spanning the gap. CDR3 size: 16 residues.

The chain couples TRBV5-4 to TRBJ1-2; the D gene is possibly TRBD1 (6 bases). Looked up from germline, CDR1 is SGHNT and CDR2 is YYREEE (reference sequence). The CDR3 runs to 14 residues. V was cut by 3 bases and J by 8 bases, with 17 bases left in between. The CDR3 nucleotides are TGTGCCAGCAGCTCGGACAGCTTCCCGGGAGGCTACACCTTC. This gives the protein CASSSDSFPGGYTF.

This rearrangement joins TRBV4-1 to TRBJ1-5; weak D call: TRBD1 (5 bases). The length of the CDR3 is 15 residues. The ends were cut back, 0 bases at V and 1 base at J, with 7 bases in the middle. Germline V lookup: CDR1 MGHRA, CDR2 YSYEKL. The CDR3 loop reads CASSQEEGSNQPQHF. Written as DNA, the CDR3 is TGCGCCAGCAGCCAAGAGGAGGGGAGCAATCAGCCCCAGCATTTT.

V gene TRBV3-1 (or the pseudogene TRBV3-2) combines with J gene TRBJ1-4; D possibly corresponds to TRBD1 (5 bases). Germline V lookup: CDR1 LGHDT, CDR2 YNNKEL (reference sequence). The V gene lost 3 bases and the J gene lost 8 bases, with 7 bases spanning the gap. There are 12 residues in the CDR3. CDR3 region: CASSQTEEKLFF. The CDR3 DNA follows: TGTGCCAGCAGCCAGACAGAAGAAAAACTGTTTTTT.

This chain connects TRBV28 to TRBJ1-4, with a possible D match to TRBD1 (6 bases). The CDR3 has 11 residues. Per the germline V gene, CDR1 is MDHEN and CDR2 is SYDVKM. With 11 bases removed from V and 12 bases from J, the gap between germline ends came to 16 bases. The CDR3 protein is CAWSRGEELFF. The DNA for the CDR3 is TGTGCCTGGTCCAGGGGAGAGGAACTGTTTTTT.

This chain joins TRBV5-1 and TRBJ2-1, with TRBD1 identical over 8 bases. There are 15 residues in the CDR3. The germline CDR1 and CDR2 sequences are SGHRS and YFSETQ. Losses at the gene ends were 2 bases for V and 0 bases for J; bases not matched to a gene: 1. The CDR3 DNA sequence: TGCGCCAGCAGCTTTACAGGGGGCTCCTACAATGAGCAGTTCTTC. This codes for CASSFTGGSYNEQFF.

This clone turned up a few times. The J gene is TRBJ1-1, the V gene TRBV30; a possible D gene is TRBD1 (5 bases). This CDR3 is built from 13 residues. V was cut by 0 bases and J by 1 base, with 6 bases left in between. Germline assignment: CDR1 GTSNPN and CDR2 SVGIG (reference sequence). CDR3 in DNA: TGTGCCTGGAGTGTCCAGGGGAACACTGAAGCTTTCTTT. Its protein product is CAWSVQGNTEAFF.

V gene TRBV6-6 combines with J gene TRBJ2-5, with D unresolved. The germline gives CDR1 MNHNY, CDR2 SVGAGI (reference sequence). V dropped 2 bases and J dropped 5 bases, with 3 bases sitting between them. CDR3 length equals 11 residues. CDR3 loop: CASSYRETQYF. The CDR3 DNA reads as TGTGCCAGCAGTTACCGGGAGACCCAGTACTTC.

About this clone: The same CDR3 is also encoded by other DNA sequences in this sample. The chain uses TRBV6-2 or TRBV6-3 and TRBJ1-1, with 7 bases that match TRBD1. Trimming removed 6 bases from V and 0 bases from J; junction bases left unmatched: 4. Looked up from germline, CDR1 is MNHEY and CDR2 is SVGEGT. This CDR3 has 14 amino acids. The CDR3 protein is CASSLDRVNTEAFF. CDR3 coding DNA: TGTGCCAGCAGCCTCGACAGGGTGAACACTGAAGCTTTCTTT.

This clone occurred once. This rearrangement joins TRBV6-5 to TRBJ2-5, with 8 bases matching TRBD2. V was clipped by 0 bases and J by 6 bases; unmatched bases: 9. Germline V gene lookup returns CDR1 MNHEY and CDR2 SVGAGI. The length of the CDR3 is 16 residues. CDR3 loop: CASSYSMNSGAKTQYF. DNA for the CDR3: TGTGCCAGCAGTTACTCCATGAATAGCGGGGCAAAGACCCAGTACTTC.

This rearrangement joins TRBV29-1 to TRBJ1-1, with 12 nucleotides matching TRBD1. CDR3 length: 13 residues. Trimming cost V 5 bases and J 7 bases; bases outside gene matches: 5. Germline loops: CDR1 SQVTM, CDR2 ANQGSEA. DNA of the CDR3: TGCAGCGTTTTGGGACAGGGGGCAGTTGAAGCTTTCTTT. Amino acids: CSVLGQGAVEAFF.

The V call is TRBV4-2, the J call TRBJ2-3, with 12 bases fitting TRBD2. The V gene end was trimmed by 2 bases and the J gene end by 2 bases; junction bases not matched to a gene: 8. This CDR3 is 18 amino acids long. From germline, CDR1 is LGHNA and CDR2 YNFKEQ. CDR3 sequence reads: CASSQTSGGYGTTDTQYF. For the CDR3, the DNA is TGTGCCAGCAGCCAAACTAGCGGGGGGTACGGAACCACAGATACGCAGTATTTT.

V gene TRBV7-8 combines with J gene TRBJ2-7; 9 nucleotides match TRBD1. The CDR3 runs 13 residues. Germline V CDR1 and CDR2: SGHVS, FQNEAQ. Losses at the gene ends were 5 bases for V and 6 bases for J; bases not matched to a gene: 5. In DNA, the CDR3 is TGTGCCAGCAGCCGGGACAGGGTAGGCGAGCAGTACTTC. Translating gives CASSRDRVGEQYF.

The V gene is TRBV19, the J gene TRBJ1-3, with 7 bases fitting TRBD1. The CDR3 is 13 amino acids. Germline CDR1 LNHDA, CDR2 SQIVND (reference sequence). V shed 10 bases, J shed 6 bases, and the junction held 9 bases outside the gene matches. Written as DNA, the CDR3 is TGTGCCACCCCAGGCAGGGGGACAAACACCATATATTTT. It yields the protein CATPGRGTNTIYF.

The chain joins TRBV5-1 to TRBJ1-2; 9 bases map to TRBD1. The CDR3 totals 16 residues. The germline CDR1 and CDR2 sequences are SGHRS and YFSETQ. J was trimmed by 6 bases and V by 4 bases; bases with no gene match: 13. The CDR3 reads CASSPKTGGLTDGYTF. The CDR3 DNA reads as TGCGCCAGCAGCCCGAAGACAGGGGGGCTTACCGATGGCTACACCTTC.

V gene TRBV19 combines with J gene TRBJ1-2, with D unclear. The germline V gene has CDR1 LNHDA and CDR2 SQIVND (reference sequence). The CDR3 loop spans 13 amino acids. V was cut by 6 bases and J by 4 bases, with 12 bases left in between. CDR3 nucleotide sequence: TGTGCCAGTAGGCCACGGGGTGGCTATGGCTACACCTTC. This codes for CASRPRGGYGYTF.

Here the CDR3 DNA reads TGTGCCAGCAGCTCGAGAGGGCGGGAAGTCCCGGCCTACGAGCAGTACTTC. It yields the protein CASSSRGREVPAYEQYF. The chain recombines TRBV5-4 with TRBJ2-7; possibly TRBD2 for D (6 bases). Trimming removed 3 bases from V and 2 bases from J, with 21 bases in between. Germline V gene lookup returns CDR1 SGHNT and CDR2 YYREEE (reference sequence). The CDR3 loop spans 17 amino acids.

In the case of this clone: Its ends do not fully match the called genes, so a read error is possible. This rearrangement joins TRBV7-3 to TRBJ2-3, with TRBD2 as a possible D gene (5 bases). There are 14 residues in the CDR3. Germline CDR1 is SGHTA and CDR2 is FQGTGA. The CDR3 DNA follows: TGTGCCAGCAGCCCCCAGTCGGGGTCAGAACACCCACGGTTT. Translating it yields CASSPQSGSEHPRF.

The V gene is TRBV28, the J gene TRBJ1-5; tentative D call: TRBD1 (5 bases). V lost 3 bases, J lost 12 bases, and 12 bases lay in between. This CDR3 spans 12 amino acids. Germline CDR1 MDHEN, CDR2 SYDVKM. The CDR3 DNA reads TGTGCCAGCAGTTTTCCCGGGGGTGGCCAGCATTTT. Translating it yields CASSFPGGGQHF.

The rearrangement links TRBV4-2 to TRBJ2-2; 9 bases map to TRBD2. The CDR3 length is 18 residues. Germline V gene data show CDR1 as LGHNA and CDR2 as YNFKEQ. Unmatched junction bases numbered 7, after V lost 0 bases and J lost 2 bases. The CDR3 protein is CASSQDPAGGGNTGELFF. As DNA, the CDR3 is TGTGCCAGCAGCCAAGATCCAGCGGGGGGAGGAAACACCGGGGAGCTGTTTTTT.

This rearrangement joins TRBV5-6 to TRBJ2-7; TRBD2 matches at 8 bases. CDR1 SGHDT and CDR2 YYEEEE come from the germline V gene. J gave up 0 bases and V 5 bases, and 7 bases lay outside the gene matches. The CDR3 covers 15 residues. The CDR3 protein is CASRTAGTSSYEQYF. The CDR3 nucleotides are TGTGCCAGCAGGACAGCCGGGACTAGCTCCTACGAGCAGTACTTC.

This clone occurred many times. The chain recombines TRBV11-2 with TRBJ2-2; D uncertain. The V gene's germline CDR1 is SGHAT and CDR2 FQNNGV. CDR3 length: 13 amino acids. The ends were cut back, 2 bases at V and 7 bases at J, with 8 bases in the middle. CDR3 sequence: CASSLILSGELFF. The CDR3 DNA is TGTGCCAGCAGCTTAATATTGAGCGGGGAGCTGTTTTTT.